One and the same sample provided the 2 T cell receptor beta chains below, sequenced in a study of blood T cell repertoires in COVID-19. Clones were sequenced by immunoSEQ multiplex PCR, and TCRdb holds only the in-frame ones, with some missing. Seen here are approximately 230,000 clones, about 90% observed once, and the top ten hold approximately 3.3%. The sample was peripheral blood. These receptors originate from a man aged 18-30 years with active or convalescent COVID-19.

The chain joins TRBV7-8 to TRBJ1-2, with TRBD1 identical over 9 bases. V gave up 7 bases and J gave up 0 bases; unmatched junction bases: 15. Per the germline V gene, CDR1 is SGHVS and CDR2 is FQNEAQ. This CDR3 comprises 18 residues. CDR3 bases: TGTGCCAGCACCAATCCTCCGGGACAGGGCGCGTCTAACTATGGCTACACCTTC. Amino acids: CASTNPPGQGASNYGYTF.

The V call is TRBV30, the J call TRBJ1-1; D is possibly TRBD1 (5 bases). V lost 2 bases and J 1 base, leaving 8 bases between the germline ends. Germline V gene data show CDR1 as GTSNPN and CDR2 as SVGIG (reference sequence). The CDR3 contains 13 residues. CDR3 sequence reads: CAWSPGGNTEAFF. CDR3 sequence (DNA): TGTGCCTGGAGTCCGGGGGGGAACACTGAAGCTTTCTTT.